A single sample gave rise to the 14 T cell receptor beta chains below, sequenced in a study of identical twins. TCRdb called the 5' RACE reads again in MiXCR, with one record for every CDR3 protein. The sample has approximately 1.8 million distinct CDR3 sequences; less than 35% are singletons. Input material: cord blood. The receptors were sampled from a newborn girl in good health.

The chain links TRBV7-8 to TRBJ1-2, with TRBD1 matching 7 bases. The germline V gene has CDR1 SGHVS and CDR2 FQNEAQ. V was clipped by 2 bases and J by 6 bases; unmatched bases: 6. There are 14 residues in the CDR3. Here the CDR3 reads CASSLQQGPDGYTF. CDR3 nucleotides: TGTGCCAGCAGCTTACAACAGGGGCCCGATGGCTACACCTTC.

CDR3 residues: CSARDWTDGYTF. The CDR3 DNA is TGCAGTGCTAGAGATTGGACAGATGGCTACACCTTC. The rearrangement links TRBV20-1 to TRBJ1-2; possible D gene TRBD1, 6 bases. V was shortened by 0 bases and J by 6 bases, with 8 bases between the two germline ends. CDR3 length equals 12 residues. Germline values: CDR1 DFQATT, CDR2 SNEGSKA (reference sequence).

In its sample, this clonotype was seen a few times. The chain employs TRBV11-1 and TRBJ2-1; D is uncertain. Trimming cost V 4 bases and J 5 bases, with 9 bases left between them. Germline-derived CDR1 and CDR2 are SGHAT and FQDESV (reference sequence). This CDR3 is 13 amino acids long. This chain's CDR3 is CASSSYTDNEQFF. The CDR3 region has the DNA TGTGCCAGCAGCTCGTATACGGACAATGAGCAGTTCTTC.

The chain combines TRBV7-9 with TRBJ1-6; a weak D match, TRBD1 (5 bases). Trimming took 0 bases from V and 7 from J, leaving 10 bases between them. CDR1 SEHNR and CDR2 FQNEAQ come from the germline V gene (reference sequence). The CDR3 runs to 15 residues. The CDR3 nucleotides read TGTGCCAGCAGCTTAGCGGGGGAAGGCAATTCACCCCTCCACTTT. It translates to CASSLAGEGNSPLHF.

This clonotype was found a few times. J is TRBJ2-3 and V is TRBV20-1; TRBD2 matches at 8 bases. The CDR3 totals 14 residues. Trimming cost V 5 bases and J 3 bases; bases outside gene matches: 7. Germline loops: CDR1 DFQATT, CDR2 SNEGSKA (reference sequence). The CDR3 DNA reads TGCAGTGCTCCCTCGGGGGGGCGAACAGATACGCAGTATTTT. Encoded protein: CSAPSGGRTDTQYF.

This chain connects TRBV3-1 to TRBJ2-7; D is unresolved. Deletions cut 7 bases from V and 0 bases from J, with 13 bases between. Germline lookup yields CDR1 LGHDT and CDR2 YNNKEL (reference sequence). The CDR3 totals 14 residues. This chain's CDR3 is CASNHGYLSYEQYF. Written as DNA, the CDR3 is TGTGCCAGCAACCATGGCTACCTCTCCTACGAGCAGTACTTC.

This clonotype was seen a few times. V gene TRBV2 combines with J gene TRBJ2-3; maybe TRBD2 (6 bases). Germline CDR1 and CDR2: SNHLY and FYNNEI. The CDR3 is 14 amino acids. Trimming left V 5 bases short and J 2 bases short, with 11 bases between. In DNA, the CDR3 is TGTGCCAGCAGTCGCGGGATTCCCACAGATACGCAGTATTTT. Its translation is CASSRGIPTDTQYF.

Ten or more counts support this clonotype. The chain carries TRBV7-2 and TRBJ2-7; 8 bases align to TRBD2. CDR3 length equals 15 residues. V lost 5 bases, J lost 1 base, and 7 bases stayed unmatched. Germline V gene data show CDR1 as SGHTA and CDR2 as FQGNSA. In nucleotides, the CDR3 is TGTGCCAGCAGCCTAACTAGCGGAGTTTCCTACGAGCAGTACTTC. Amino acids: CASSLTSGVSYEQYF. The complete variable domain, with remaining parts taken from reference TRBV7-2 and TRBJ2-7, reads GAGVSQSPSNKVTEKGKDVELRCDPISGHTALYWYRQSLGQGLEFLIYFQGNSAPDKSGLPSDRFSAERTGGSVSTLTIQRTQQEDSAVYLCASSLTSGVSYEQYFGPGTRLTVT.

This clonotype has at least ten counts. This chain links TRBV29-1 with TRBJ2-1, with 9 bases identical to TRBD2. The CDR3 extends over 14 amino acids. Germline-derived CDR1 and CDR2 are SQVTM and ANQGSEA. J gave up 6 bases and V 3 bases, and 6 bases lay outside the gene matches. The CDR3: CSVDPSGVRNEQFF. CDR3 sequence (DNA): TGCAGCGTTGACCCTAGCGGGGTCCGCAATGAGCAGTTCTTC.

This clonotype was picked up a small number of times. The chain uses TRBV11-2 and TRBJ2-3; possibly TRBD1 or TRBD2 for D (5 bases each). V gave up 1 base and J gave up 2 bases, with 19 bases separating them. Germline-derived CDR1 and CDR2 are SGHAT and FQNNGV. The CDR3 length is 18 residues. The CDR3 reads CASSLVRGPRQDTDTQYF. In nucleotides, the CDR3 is TGTGCCAGCAGCTTAGTTCGGGGCCCTAGGCAAGACACAGATACGCAGTATTTT.

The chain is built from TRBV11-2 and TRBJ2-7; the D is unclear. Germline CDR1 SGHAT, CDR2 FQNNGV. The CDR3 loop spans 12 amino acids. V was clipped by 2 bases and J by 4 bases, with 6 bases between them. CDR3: CASSLFMYEQYF. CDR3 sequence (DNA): TGTGCCAGCAGCTTATTTATGTACGAGCAGTACTTC.

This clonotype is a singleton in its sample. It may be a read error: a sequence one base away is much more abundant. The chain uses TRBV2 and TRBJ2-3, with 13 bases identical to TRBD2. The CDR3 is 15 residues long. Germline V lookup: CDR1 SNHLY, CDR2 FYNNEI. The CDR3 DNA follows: TGTACCAGCAGGTGGACTAGCGGGAGACCAGATACGCAGTATTTT. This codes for CTSRWTSGRPDTQYF.

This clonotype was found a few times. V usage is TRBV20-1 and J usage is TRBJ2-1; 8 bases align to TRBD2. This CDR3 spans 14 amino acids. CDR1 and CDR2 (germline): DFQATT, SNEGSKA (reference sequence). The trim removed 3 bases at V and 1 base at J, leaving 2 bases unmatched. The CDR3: CSASGRVSYNEQFF. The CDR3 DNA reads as TGCAGTGCTAGCGGGAGGGTTTCCTACAATGAGCAGTTCTTC.

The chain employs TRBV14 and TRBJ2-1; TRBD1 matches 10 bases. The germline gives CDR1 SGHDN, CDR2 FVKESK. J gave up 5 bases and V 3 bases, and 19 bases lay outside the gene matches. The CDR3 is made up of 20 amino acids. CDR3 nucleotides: TGTGCCAGCAGCCATCTCCGGGACAGGGGACTAGTTGGCCCCCACAATGAGCAGTTCTTC. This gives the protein CASSHLRDRGLVGPHNEQFF.